Following are 32 T cell receptor beta chains from one sample sequenced in a study of blood T cell repertoires in COVID-19. Sequencing was performed with immunoSEQ multiplex PCR; in TCRdb, only in-frame clones are kept and a portion is missing. The table includes 100,000 to 120,000 clones, 80% to 90% detected once. Specimen: peripheral blood. The receptor source for this set is a woman in her seventies with acute or convalescent COVID-19.

This chain joins TRBV4-3 and TRBJ2-1, with 11 bases fitting TRBD2. The CDR3 extends over 15 amino acids. The ends lost 4 bases at V and 8 bases at J; junction bases unmatched: 7. Germline V lookup: CDR1 LGHNA, CDR2 YSLEER. The CDR3 coding sequence is TGCGCCAGCAGCCGTGGTAGCGGGGGGGGTGATGAGCAGTTCTTC. Residues: CASSRGSGGGDEQFF.

This chain joins TRBV4-3 and TRBJ1-3; 10 bases agree with TRBD1. The CDR3 is 19 amino acids. With 0 bases clipped from V and 1 base from J, the junction kept 9 bases outside the gene matches. Germline V gives CDR1 LGHNA, CDR2 YSLEER. As DNA, the CDR3 is TGCGCCAGCAGCCAAGAAAGGGGGACAGGGGAGAGATCTGGAAACACCATATATTTT. Encoded protein: CASSQERGTGERSGNTIYF.

The CDR3 loop is CASTPQDTGTTNEKLFF. DNA for the CDR3: TGTGCCAGTACACCCCAGGACACAGGGACAACTAATGAAAAACTGTTTTTT. V and J are TRBV19 and TRBJ1-4; D may be TRBD1 (6 bases). Trimming removed 7 bases from V and 0 bases from J, with 18 bases in between. The germline CDR1 and CDR2 sequences are LNHDA and SQIVND (reference sequence). The CDR3 has 17 amino acids. The variable domain in full, completed from reference TRBV19 and TRBJ1-4, reads DGGITQSPKYLFRKEGQNVTLSCEQNLNHDAMYWYRQDPGQGLRLIYYSQIVNDFQKGDIAEGYSVSREKKESFPLTVTSAQKNPTAFYLCASTPQDTGTTNEKLFFGSGTQLSVL.

The chain is built from TRBV27 and TRBJ2-1; D is uncertain. CDR1 MNHEY and CDR2 SMNVEV come from the germline V gene (reference sequence). The CDR3 totals 13 residues. Between the trimmed V and J ends, which lost 3 bases and 3 bases, there was a span of 6 bases. The CDR3 loop reads CASSLGNYNEQFF. The CDR3, as DNA: TGTGCCAGCAGTTTGGGCAACTACAATGAGCAGTTCTTC.

The chain joins TRBV28 to TRBJ1-4; perhaps TRBD1 as D (5 bases). Trimming took off 2 bases at V and 8 bases at J, with 15 bases between the two ends. The CDR3 consists of 15 residues. Germline CDR1 MDHEN, CDR2 SYDVKM. In DNA form, the CDR3 reads TGTGCCAGCAGTTTAAGAGGGTGGGACTCGGAAAAACTGTTTTTT. It specifies CASSLRGWDSEKLFF.

This clone was counted a few times. The chain uses TRBV27 and TRBJ2-1, with D perhaps matching TRBD1 (6 bases). The V end lost 2 bases, the J end lost 7 bases, and 15 bases lay between the germline ends. This CDR3 region has 15 residues. From germline, CDR1 is MNHEY and CDR2 SMNVEV (reference sequence). The CDR3 DNA follows: TGTGCCAGCAGTTTAGGGGCAGGGGCTTCGAATGAGCAGTTCTTC. It translates to CASSLGAGASNEQFF.

The CDR3 reads CASSLEQGTGGYTF. The CDR3, as DNA: TGTGCCAGCAGTCTCGAACAGGGTACCGGGGGCTACACCTTC. The J gene is TRBJ1-2, the V gene TRBV2, with D perhaps TRBD1 (6 bases). The V gene's germline CDR1 is SNHLY and CDR2 FYNNEI. The CDR3 covers 14 residues. The V gene lost 5 bases and the J gene lost 8 bases, with 18 bases spanning the gap.

The chain has TRBV25-1 and TRBJ2-7, with 8 bases fitting TRBD1. Germline-derived CDR1 and CDR2 are MGHDK and SYGVNS. V shed 5 bases, J shed 0 bases, and the junction held 9 bases outside the gene matches. CDR3 length: 16 amino acids. The CDR3 sequence is CASSPPRQGTSYEQYF. The CDR3 DNA reads as TGTGCCAGCAGTCCACCCCGACAGGGGACCTCCTACGAGCAGTACTTC.

This clone occurred a few times. The V call is TRBV19, the J call TRBJ1-6; D is possibly TRBD1 (6 bases). V gave up 2 bases and J gave up 1 base, with 12 bases separating them. The CDR3 contains 17 residues. In germline, CDR1 is LNHDA, CDR2 SQIVND (reference sequence). The CDR3 sequence: CASSIQTTGSYNSPLHF. As DNA, the CDR3 is TGTGCCAGTAGTATACAAACGACAGGTTCCTATAATTCACCCCTCCACTTT.

The CDR3 DNA follows: TGTGCCACCAGCAGAGATAAGGCAGGGCCCTATGGCTACACCTTC. Protein product: CATSRDKAGPYGYTF. The chain carries TRBV15 and TRBJ1-2; possibly TRBD1 for D (5 bases). There are 15 residues in the CDR3. Per the germline V gene, CDR1 is LNHNV and CDR2 is YYDKDF (reference sequence). Trimming stripped 0 bases from V and 4 bases from J, with 12 bases between.

This sequence joins TRBV19 and TRBJ1-4, with 7 bases that match TRBD1. CDR3 length: 14 residues. V dropped 6 bases and J dropped 7; count of bases not matched to a gene: 8. Germline CDR1 reads LNHDA; CDR2 reads SQIVND (reference sequence). The CDR3: CASRYTGVGEKLFF. CDR3 bases: TGTGCCAGTAGATATACAGGGGTTGGTGAAAAACTGTTTTTT.

This sequence joins TRBV12-3 or TRBV12-4 and TRBJ1-1, with D perhaps TRBD1 (5 bases). This CDR3 contains 12 residues. V was clipped by 6 bases and J by 7 bases, with 12 bases between them. CDR3 in amino acids: CASSRVGGEAFF. The CDR3 DNA reads as TGTGCCAGCAGCCGAGTGGGGGGTGAAGCTTTCTTT.

The chain joins TRBV4-1 to TRBJ2-1; no clear D. Germline V gives CDR1 MGHRA, CDR2 YSYEKL. The CDR3 is 14 residues long. Trimming removed 0 bases at V and 3 bases at J, with 6 bases between. The CDR3 bases are TGCGCCAGCAGCCAAGATCAGGACTACAATGAGCAGTTCTTC. Translated, it gives CASSQDQDYNEQFF.

The chain is built from TRBV19 and TRBJ1-3, with 10 positions matching TRBD1. This CDR3 is 15 amino acids long. Germline CDR1 and CDR2: LNHDA and SQIVND (reference sequence). V dropped 5 bases and J dropped 8; count of bases not matched to a gene: 9. CDR3 sequence (DNA): TGTGCCAGTAGTGTCTACGACAGGGGGCTTGACACCATATATTTT. Translating it yields CASSVYDRGLDTIYF. The whole variable domain, remainder taken from reference TRBV19 and TRBJ1-3, is DGGITQSPKYLFRKEGQNVTLSCEQNLNHDAMYWYRQDPGQGLRLIYYSQIVNDFQKGDIAEGYSVSREKKESFPLTVTSAQKNPTAFYLCASSVYDRGLDTIYFGEGSWLTVV.

The V and J genes are TRBV20-1 and TRBJ2-4; D is ambiguous. Between the trimmed V and J ends, which lost 3 bases and 6 bases, there was a span of 12 bases. The CDR3 covers 13 residues. The germline V gene has CDR1 DFQATT and CDR2 SNEGSKA (reference sequence). The CDR3 is CSASPQNLNIQYF. The CDR3 region has the DNA TGCAGTGCTAGTCCCCAGAATTTAAACATTCAGTACTTC.

This clone was recorded a few times. This sequence joins TRBV30 and TRBJ2-5; a possible D gene is TRBD2 (6 bases). V lost 2 bases, J lost 1 base, and 11 bases lay in between. Germline loops: CDR1 GTSNPN, CDR2 SVGIG (reference sequence). CDR3 length equals 14 residues. The CDR3 protein is CAWSRRARQETQYF. DNA for the CDR3: TGTGCCTGGAGTAGGAGGGCACGCCAAGAGACCCAGTACTTC.

This clone occurred once. This rearrangement joins TRBV7-8 to TRBJ2-5; TRBD1 agrees at 9 bases. The CDR3 length is 15 residues. Per the germline V gene, CDR1 is SGHVS and CDR2 is FQNEAQ. The ends lost 3 bases at V and 4 bases at J; junction bases unmatched: 6. The CDR3: CASSLGGQGSETQYF. The CDR3 bases are TGTGCCAGCAGCTTGGGTGGACAGGGGTCAGAGACCCAGTACTTC.

This clone has a single count. The V call is TRBV28, the J call TRBJ1-6; 8 bases agree with TRBD1. Germline values: CDR1 MDHEN, CDR2 SYDVKM. CDR3 length: 15 residues. V shed 6 bases and J 11 bases; nucleotides not matched to a gene: 12. The CDR3 sequence is CASRTHFQGAAPLHF. The CDR3 DNA reads TGTGCCAGCAGGACCCATTTTCAGGGGGCTGCACCCCTCCACTTT.

V is TRBV5-8 and J is TRBJ1-2, with TRBD1 matching over 8 bases. CDR1 is SGHTS and CDR2 is YDEGEE in the germline V gene. V was clipped by 0 bases and J by 4 bases; unmatched bases: 2. The CDR3 has 14 amino acids. CDR3 sequence: CASSLDQGAYGYTF. In DNA form, the CDR3 reads TGTGCCAGCAGCTTGGATCAGGGGGCCTATGGCTACACCTTC.

The chain uses TRBV5-1 and TRBJ2-5; 13 nucleotides line up with TRBD2. With 3 bases clipped from V and 7 bases from J, the junction kept 6 bases outside the gene matches. Germline assignment: CDR1 SGHRS and CDR2 YFSETQ. CDR3 size: 15 residues. CDR3 sequence reads: CASSSRTSGSRTQYF. CDR3 bases: TGCGCCAGCAGCTCGCGGACTAGCGGGAGTCGGACCCAGTACTTC.

The chain links TRBV5-6 to TRBJ1-6, with D perhaps matching TRBD1 (6 bases). There are 15 residues in the CDR3. Germline V lookup: CDR1 SGHDT, CDR2 YYEEEE. V gave up 0 bases and J gave up 7 bases, with 11 bases separating them. The CDR3 nucleotides are TGTGCCAGCAGCTTGGCCAGGGGCCCCAATTCACCCCTCCACTTT. Its protein product is CASSLARGPNSPLHF.

J is TRBJ2-6 and V is TRBV5-1, with D perhaps matching TRBD2 (7 bases). V was cut by 3 bases and J by 1 base, with 14 bases left in between. Germline lookup yields CDR1 SGHRS and CDR2 YFSETQ. CDR3 size: 17 residues. This chain's CDR3 is CASSSSQGGSGANVLTF. The CDR3 DNA follows: TGCGCCAGCAGCTCCTCACAGGGAGGGTCTGGGGCCAACGTCCTGACTTTC.

This chain connects TRBV28 to TRBJ1-6; 8 bases map to TRBD1. This CDR3 has 14 residues. Germline V gene lookup returns CDR1 MDHEN and CDR2 SYDVKM. The junction had 8 bases not matched to a gene; V was cut back by 7 bases and J by 9 bases. The CDR3 protein is CASKPGQVISPLHF. CDR3 bases: TGTGCCAGCAAACCGGGACAGGTGATTTCACCCCTCCACTTT.

The chain is built from TRBV6-5 and TRBJ1-5; possibly TRBD1 for D (5 bases). Germline values: CDR1 MNHEY, CDR2 SVGAGI. V lost 8 bases to trimming and J lost 3 bases, with 14 bases between them. CDR3 length: 14 residues. In DNA form, the CDR3 reads TGTGCCAGCCGCGTCCAGGGAAACAATCAGCCCCAGCATTTT. The encoded protein is CASRVQGNNQPQHF.

The V and J genes are TRBV7-2 and TRBJ2-7; D possibly corresponds to TRBD2 (5 bases). The CDR3 is made up of 13 amino acids. Deletions cut 5 bases from V and 2 bases from J, with 10 bases between. Germline V gives CDR1 SGHTA, CDR2 FQGNSA. The CDR3 coding sequence is TGTGCCAGCAGCGCGGGTCCTGCCTACGAGCAGTACTTC. It translates to CASSAGPAYEQYF.

The chain has TRBV7-9 and TRBJ1-2; TRBD1 is a possible D gene (5 bases). Germline V gene lookup returns CDR1 SEHNR and CDR2 FQNEAQ (reference sequence). With 5 bases removed from V and 7 bases from J, the gap between germline ends came to 20 bases. The CDR3 covers 15 residues. CDR3 bases: TGTGCCAGCAGCCTAGGGACTGCCGGAATACGTGGCTACACCTTC. Translating gives CASSLGTAGIRGYTF.

The chain carries TRBV5-4 and TRBJ1-2; D perhaps matches TRBD1 (5 bases). CDR1 and CDR2 (germline): SGHNT, YYREEE (reference sequence). Trimming removed 4 bases at V and 7 bases at J, with 20 bases between. The CDR3 is made up of 15 amino acids. In nucleotides, the CDR3 is TGTGCCAGCAGCCTACCCCAGGGTTCAGGTGCTGGCTACACCTTC. Translating gives CASSLPQGSGAGYTF.

The chain has TRBV7-2 and TRBJ2-1, with D tentatively TRBD2 (5 bases). There are 15 residues in the CDR3. Germline CDR1 and CDR2: SGHTA and FQGNSA. V lost 3 bases and J lost 4, with 13 bases in between. The chain's CDR3 is CASSLGSAVYNEQFF. The CDR3 DNA reads as TGTGCCAGCAGCTTGGGTAGCGCGGTGTACAATGAGCAGTTCTTC.

CDR3: CAWSGQAFGGYTF. CDR3 nucleotides: TGTGCCTGGAGTGGACAGGCCTTCGGGGGCTACACCTTC. The chain uses TRBV30 and TRBJ1-2; tentative D call: TRBD1 (6 bases). V shed 1 base and J shed 8 bases, with 14 bases lying between them. The CDR3 length is 13 residues. Germline V CDR1 and CDR2: GTSNPN, SVGIG (reference sequence).

This sequence joins TRBV24-1 and TRBJ2-1; 13 nucleotides align to TRBD2. The CDR3 loop spans 13 amino acids. CDR1 is KGHDR and CDR2 is SFDVKD in the germline V gene. J gave up 10 bases and V 9 bases, and 5 bases lay outside the gene matches. CDR3 DNA: TGTGCCACCGGGACTAGCGGGGTTGGGGAGCAGTTCTTC. The encoded protein is CATGTSGVGEQFF.

This rearrangement joins TRBV10-3 to TRBJ2-1; tentative D call: TRBD1 (6 bases). The CDR3 extends over 16 amino acids. V was trimmed by 6 bases and J by 2 bases, leaving 17 bases between them. Germline assignment: CDR1 ENHRY and CDR2 SYGVKD. CDR3 residues: CAISQPDRRPYNEQFF. The CDR3 DNA sequence: TGTGCCATCAGCCAACCCGACAGGCGGCCCTACAATGAGCAGTTCTTC.

The J gene is TRBJ2-1, the V gene TRBV2; tentatively, D is TRBD1 (5 bases). Trimming left V 1 base short and J 8 bases short, with 15 bases between. CDR1 is SNHLY and CDR2 is FYNNEI in the germline V gene. The CDR3 is made up of 15 amino acids. The CDR3 spells CASSEGTPRDDEQFF. The CDR3 DNA sequence: TGTGCCAGCAGTGAAGGGACACCCCGAGACGATGAGCAGTTCTTC.